This T cell receptor beta chain was obtained from a study of cytomegalovirus exposure and HLA in healthy donors. Germline V gene lookup returns CDR1 SGDLS and CDR2 YYNGEE. Trimming at V came to 4 bases and at J to 0 bases, leaving 9 bases not matched to a gene. The length of the CDR3 is 18 residues. Data came from immunoSEQ multiplex PCR; TCRdb stores just in-frame clones and leaves some out. Altogether 100,000 to 150,000 clones are present, about 88% being singletons, with the ten largest covering 1.2% to 1.5%. This receptor was identified in a man under 40 in good health and CMV-seronegative. Sequenced: PBMCs. J is TRBJ2-6 and V is TRBV9; 8 nucleotides match TRBD2. CDR3 bases: TGTGCCAGCAGCTCGTCGACTAGCGAAGCCTCTGGGGCCAACGTCCTGACTTTC. Its protein product is CASSSSTSEASGANVLTF.